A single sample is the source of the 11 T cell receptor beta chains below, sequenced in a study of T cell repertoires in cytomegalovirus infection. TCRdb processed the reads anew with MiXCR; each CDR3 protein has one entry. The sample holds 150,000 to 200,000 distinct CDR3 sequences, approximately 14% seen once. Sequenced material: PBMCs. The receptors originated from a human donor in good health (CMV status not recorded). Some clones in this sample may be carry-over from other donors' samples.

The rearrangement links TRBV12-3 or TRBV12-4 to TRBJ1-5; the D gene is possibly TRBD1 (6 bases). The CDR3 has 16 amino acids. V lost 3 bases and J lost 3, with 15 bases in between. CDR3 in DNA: TGTGCCAGCAGTTTTCGGGGGGGGCAATCCAATCAGCCCCAGCATTTT. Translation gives CASSFRGGQSNQPQHF.

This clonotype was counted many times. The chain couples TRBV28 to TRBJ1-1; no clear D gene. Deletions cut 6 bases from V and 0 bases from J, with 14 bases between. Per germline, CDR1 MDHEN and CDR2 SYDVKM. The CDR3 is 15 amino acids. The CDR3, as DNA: TGTGCCAGCAGCCCCAAACAGTGGGTGAACACTGAAGCTTTCTTT. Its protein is CASSPKQWVNTEAFF.

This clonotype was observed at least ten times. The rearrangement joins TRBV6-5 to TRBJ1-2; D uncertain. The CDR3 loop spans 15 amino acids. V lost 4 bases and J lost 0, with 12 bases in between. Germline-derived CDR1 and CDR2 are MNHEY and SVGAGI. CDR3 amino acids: CASSSPQRANYGYTF. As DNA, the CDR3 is TGTGCCAGCAGTTCCCCACAGCGTGCTAACTATGGCTACACCTTC.

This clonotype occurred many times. CDR3 residues: CATSDPQPSSGSYNEQFF. The CDR3 DNA is TGTGCCACCAGTGACCCCCAACCCTCTAGCGGGAGCTACAATGAGCAGTTCTTC. The chain recombines TRBV24-1 with TRBJ2-1, with 10 bases fitting TRBD2. CDR1 is KGHDR and CDR2 is SFDVKD in the germline V gene. The CDR3 consists of 18 residues. The V and J ends lost 4 bases and 3 bases, in that order; junction bases with no gene match: 11.

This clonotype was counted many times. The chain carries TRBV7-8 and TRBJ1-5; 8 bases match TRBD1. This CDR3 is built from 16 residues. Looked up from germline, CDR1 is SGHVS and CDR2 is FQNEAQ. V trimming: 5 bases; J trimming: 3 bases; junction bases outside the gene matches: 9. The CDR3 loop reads CASSARGDRPNQPQHF. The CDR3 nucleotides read TGTGCCAGCAGCGCCCGGGGGGACAGGCCCAATCAGCCCCAGCATTTT.

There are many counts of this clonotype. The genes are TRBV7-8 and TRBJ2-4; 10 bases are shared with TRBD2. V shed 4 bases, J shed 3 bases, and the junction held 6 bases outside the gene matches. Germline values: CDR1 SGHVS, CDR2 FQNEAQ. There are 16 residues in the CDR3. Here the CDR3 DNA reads TGTGCCAGCAGCTCCCCTTCTAGCGGGGGCAAAAACATTCAGTACTTC. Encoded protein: CASSSPSSGGKNIQYF.

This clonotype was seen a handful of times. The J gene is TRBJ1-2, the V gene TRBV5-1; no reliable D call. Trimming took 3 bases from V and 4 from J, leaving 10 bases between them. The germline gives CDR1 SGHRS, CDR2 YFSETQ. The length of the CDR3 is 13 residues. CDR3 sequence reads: CASSSETFYGYTF. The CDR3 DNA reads TGCGCCAGCAGCTCGGAGACCTTCTATGGCTACACCTTC.

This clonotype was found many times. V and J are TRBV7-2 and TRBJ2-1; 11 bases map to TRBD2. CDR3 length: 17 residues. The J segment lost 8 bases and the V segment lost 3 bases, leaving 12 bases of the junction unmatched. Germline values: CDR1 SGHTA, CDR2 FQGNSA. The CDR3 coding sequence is TGTGCCAGCAGCTTGGGCTCTAGCGGGAGGTCGGTGGATGAGCAGTTCTTC. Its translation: CASSLGSSGRSVDEQFF. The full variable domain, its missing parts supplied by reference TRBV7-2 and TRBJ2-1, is GAGVSQSPSNKVTEKGKDVELRCDPISGHTALYWYRQSLGQGLEFLIYFQGNSAPDKSGLPSDRFSAERTGGSVSTLTIQRTQQEDSAVYLCASSLGSSGRSVDEQFFGPGTRLTVL.

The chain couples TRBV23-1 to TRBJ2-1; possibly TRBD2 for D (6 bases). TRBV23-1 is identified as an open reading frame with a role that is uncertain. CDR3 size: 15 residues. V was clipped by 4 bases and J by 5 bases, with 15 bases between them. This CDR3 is CASSRGPGSNNEQFF. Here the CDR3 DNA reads TGCGCCAGCAGTCGAGGACCCGGGAGTAACAATGAGCAGTTCTTC.

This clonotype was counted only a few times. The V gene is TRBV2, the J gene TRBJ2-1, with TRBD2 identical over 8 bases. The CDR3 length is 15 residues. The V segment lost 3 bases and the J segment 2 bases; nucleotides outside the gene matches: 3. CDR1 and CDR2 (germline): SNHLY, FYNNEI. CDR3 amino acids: CASSESREAYNEQFF. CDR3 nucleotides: TGTGCCAGCAGTGAGTCGCGGGAGGCCTACAATGAGCAGTTCTTC.

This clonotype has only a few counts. The CDR3 coding sequence is TGTGCCAGCAGCTTAGTCACAGGGGGTGAGACCCAGTACTTC. It is translated as CASSLVTGGETQYF. The chain carries TRBV7-2 and TRBJ2-5; 8 positions agree with TRBD1. V shed 1 base and J 5 bases; nucleotides not matched to a gene: 3. CDR1 is SGHTA and CDR2 is FQGNSA in the germline V gene. The CDR3 runs to 14 residues.